The entry that follows covers one T cell receptor (beta chain) sequence. This clonotype is medium-sized (0.01 to 0.1%), judged from its frequency; no count is recorded. Its cognate antigen has yet to be identified. The entry originates in a study of T cell clusters in autoimmune cytopenias (dated by TCRdb to about 2019). Study-wide context: Healthy donor controls had a mean age of about 50 years and a median age of roughly 60 years, with 22 of 43 female. A median TRB sequencing depth of 50,000 or so reads per sample was reached, and a median of approximately 2,300 distinct TRB clonotypes per sample was obtained. In autoimmune cytopenia patients, peripheral blood TRB and IGH repertoires were sequenced during active disease and over treatment follow-up, together with healthy, CLL and autoimmune hepatitis controls. The goal of the study was to find out whether patients with autoimmune cytopenia have a disease-specific immune repertoire signature that could be used as a blood-based biomarker. For primary cytopenia, fewer than 30 age-matched healthy donors were used as controls, and for secondary cytopenia, over 11 age-matched CLL patients were used as controls. Repertoires from autoimmune hepatitis patients were compared with those of about two dozen healthy donors matched for age and sex. Beyond this particular receptor, the publication reports: The T cell clusters were only ever defined in silico, so experimental validation of their functional role was still needed. The cluster-lack signature was not seen for secondary cytopenia versus CLL, apparently masked by the dominant lymphoma-associated repertoire. Healthy donors showed approximately 3-fold more exclusive TRB clusters than active autoimmune hepatitis patients, consistent with an autoimmunity-wide signature. The GLIPH analysis suggested a lack of physiological T cell clusters in primary autoimmune cytopenia patients, since around 56 clusters were exclusive to healthy donors whereas 17 were exclusive to patients. TRB repertoire shifts, with less even repertoires in secondary cytopenia and CLL, mostly reflected lymphoma bias rather than autoimmunity.

Per the germline V gene, SGHDT is the CDR1 and YYEEEE is the CDR2. Taken from cysteine to phenylalanine, the CDR3 has 14 residues. No DNA is recorded. Multiplex PCR with a touch-down protocol amplified TRB rearrangements, with the TRB-A and TRB-B primer pools combined in a single tube. Two consecutive PCR reactions with Phusion HS II polymerase added Illumina adapters and sample indices to the amplicons. Amplicons were gel-purified with the NucleoSpin Gel and PCR Clean-up kit, then quantified by Qubit and quality-checked on an Agilent 2100 Bioanalyzer. Sequencing of the libraries was performed on an Illumina MiSeq with 600-cycle, single-indexed, paired-end runs. The paper's data handling went like this. MiXCR version 2.1.12, together with the default MiXCR reference library, was used to align and assemble the TRB reads. A clone was defined by each unique CDR3 nucleotide sequence, and analysis was restricted to productive sequences with at least two reads. Repertoire diversity was assessed by alpha-parameterized diversity profiles (alpha 0 to 5), including Shannon (alpha 1) and Simpson (alpha 2) indices, computed with an R script. The tcR package was used to compute combinatorial TRB VJ usage, and cohorts were compared on this usage by principal component analysis with ade4. GLIPH was used to cluster TCRbeta CDR3s in pairs of cohorts matched for age and read depth, and a Wilcoxon test was used to compare cluster frequencies. Based on TCRdb reprocessing of the reads, there is one entry per CDR3 protein sequence, and DNA is missing. V and J calls and clone size were set by TCRdb, not the authors. The table for this sample lists 5,500 to 8,000 distinct CDR3 sequences. The top ten hold approximately 4% of the sample.

TRB amplification used approximately 0.25 ug of peripheral blood genomic DNA, 30,000 to 40,000 genome equivalents, per sample. Another study also made use of these data, one on T cell repertoires in aging, cancer and after chemotherapy. That second report states: Six donor age groups were covered, ranging from 30 or younger up to 70 or older, and each group contained at least three individuals. Control TCR repertoires from healthy donors were recorded over several months to years, and clear clonal overlap was observed across re-sampling. The complete dataset included 8 million to 9.5 million TCR reads. Untreated patients with hematological or solid cancers showed significantly lower blood TCR diversity and higher clonality than age-matched healthy donors. In healthy donors, the drop in TCR diversity with age came mainly from a loss of richness, whereas in cancer patients a loss of evenness also played a part. In both cancer cohorts, the median generation probability rose over the chemotherapy interval, which suggests that the repertoire was reconstituted through rebound thymic output. The authors noted that the repertoire data do not allow conclusions about immunological memory after chemotherapy. The study profiled peripheral blood TCR beta repertoires from healthy donors and cancer patients to examine immunoaging and T cell reconstitution after chemotherapy. A cohort of roughly 220 cancer patients (about 93 with hematological and roughly 120 with solid cancers) was assembled, and under 100 healthy donors were included as a reference group. MiXCR versions 2.12 and 3.0.5 were used to process the TRB sequences. Repertoire metrics included Shannon diversity, evenness, clonality (one minus evenness), and alpha-parameterized diversity profiles from alpha 0 to 5. Generation probabilities of clones in paired pre- and post-chemotherapy samples were computed with the IGoR algorithm.

The sequence derives from a human donor in good health. The V and J segments used are TRBV5-6 and TRBJ2-7; lacking DNA, the TRBD2 call made by TCRdb goes unchecked. The sequencing input was peripheral blood. CDR3 protein: CASSPKVAGRAQYF. The entire variable domain, with the stretches around the CDR3 drawn from the reference TRBV5-6 and TRBJ2-7 proteins, is DAGVTQSPTHLIKTRGQQVTLRCSPKSGHDTVSWYQQALGQGPQFIFQYYEEEERQRGNFPDRFSGHQFPNYSSELNVNALLLGDSALYLCASSPKVAGRAQYFGPGTRLTVT.